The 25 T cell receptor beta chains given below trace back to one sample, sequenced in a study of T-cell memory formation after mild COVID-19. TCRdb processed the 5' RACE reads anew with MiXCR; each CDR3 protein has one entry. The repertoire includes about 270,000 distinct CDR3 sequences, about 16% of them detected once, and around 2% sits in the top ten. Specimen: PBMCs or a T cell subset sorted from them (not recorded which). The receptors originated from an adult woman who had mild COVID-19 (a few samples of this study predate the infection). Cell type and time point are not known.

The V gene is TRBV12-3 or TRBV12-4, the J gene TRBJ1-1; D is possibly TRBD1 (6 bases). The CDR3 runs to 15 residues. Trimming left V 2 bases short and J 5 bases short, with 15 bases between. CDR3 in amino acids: CASSLRGQYETEAFF. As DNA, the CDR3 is TGTGCCAGCAGTTTACGAGGACAGTATGAGACTGAAGCTTTCTTT.

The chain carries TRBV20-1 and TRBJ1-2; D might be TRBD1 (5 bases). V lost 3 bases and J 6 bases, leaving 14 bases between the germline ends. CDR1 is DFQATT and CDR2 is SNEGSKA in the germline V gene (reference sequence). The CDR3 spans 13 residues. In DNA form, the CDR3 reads TGCAGTGCTAGCCTAAGGAGGGGAAATGGCTACACCTTC. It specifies CSASLRRGNGYTF.

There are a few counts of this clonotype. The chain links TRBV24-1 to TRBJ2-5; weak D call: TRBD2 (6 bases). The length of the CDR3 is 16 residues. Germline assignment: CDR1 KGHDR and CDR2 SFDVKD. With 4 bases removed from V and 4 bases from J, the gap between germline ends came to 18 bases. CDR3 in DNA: TGTGCCACCAGTGACGGAGGGGCAGGGCCGGGAGAGACCCAGTACTTC. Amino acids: CATSDGGAGPGETQYF.

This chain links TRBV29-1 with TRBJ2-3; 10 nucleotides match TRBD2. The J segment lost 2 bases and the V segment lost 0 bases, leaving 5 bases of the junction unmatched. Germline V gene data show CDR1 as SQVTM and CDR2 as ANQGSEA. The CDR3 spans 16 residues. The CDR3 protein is CSVEDQRGGPTDTQYF. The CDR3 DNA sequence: TGCAGCGTTGAAGATCAGCGGGGGGGACCCACAGATACGCAGTATTTT.

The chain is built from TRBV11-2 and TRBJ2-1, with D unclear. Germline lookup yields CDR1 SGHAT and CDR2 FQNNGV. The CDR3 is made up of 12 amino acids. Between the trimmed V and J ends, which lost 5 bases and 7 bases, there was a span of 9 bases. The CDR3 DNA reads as TGTGCCAGCAGCCCCAACTGGAATGAGCAGTTCTTC. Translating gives CASSPNWNEQFF.

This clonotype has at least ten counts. CDR3 amino acids: CAISESGTYNEQFF. In nucleotides, the CDR3 is TGTGCCATCAGTGAGTCGGGTACCTACAATGAGCAGTTCTTC. The V and J genes are TRBV10-3 and TRBJ2-1; D not resolved. Germline V gene data show CDR1 as ENHRY and CDR2 as SYGVKD. Trimming stripped 0 bases from V and 2 bases from J, with 5 bases between. CDR3 length: 14 amino acids.

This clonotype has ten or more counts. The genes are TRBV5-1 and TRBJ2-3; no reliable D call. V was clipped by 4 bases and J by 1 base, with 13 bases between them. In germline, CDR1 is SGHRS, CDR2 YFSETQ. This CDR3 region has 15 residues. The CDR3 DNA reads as TGCGCCAGCAGCGCCGGACGGTCGGGCACAGATACGCAGTATTTT. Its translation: CASSAGRSGTDTQYF.

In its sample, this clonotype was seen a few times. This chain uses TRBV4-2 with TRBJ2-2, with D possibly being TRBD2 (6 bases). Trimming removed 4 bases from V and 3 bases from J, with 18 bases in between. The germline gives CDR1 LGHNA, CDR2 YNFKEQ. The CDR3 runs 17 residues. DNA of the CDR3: TGTGCCAGCAGCCCCAAACAGGCTAGCGATGACACCGGGGAGCTGTTTTTT. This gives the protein CASSPKQASDDTGELFF.

The CDR3 is CASSLLGSSGANVLTF. Here the CDR3 DNA reads TGTGCCAGCAGCTTATTGGGTAGCTCTGGGGCCAACGTCCTGACTTTC. The V call is TRBV7-8, the J call TRBJ2-6; D remains ambiguous. This CDR3 region has 16 residues. Trimming removed 2 bases from V and 0 bases from J, with 8 bases in between. The germline gives CDR1 SGHVS, CDR2 FQNEAQ.

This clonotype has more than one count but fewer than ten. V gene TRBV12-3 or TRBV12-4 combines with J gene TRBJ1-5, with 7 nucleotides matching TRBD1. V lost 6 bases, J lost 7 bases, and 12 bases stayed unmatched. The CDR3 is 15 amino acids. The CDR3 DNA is TGTGCCAGCAGCCGAAGGACAGGATCGGACCAGCCCCAGCATTTT. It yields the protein CASSRRTGSDQPQHF.

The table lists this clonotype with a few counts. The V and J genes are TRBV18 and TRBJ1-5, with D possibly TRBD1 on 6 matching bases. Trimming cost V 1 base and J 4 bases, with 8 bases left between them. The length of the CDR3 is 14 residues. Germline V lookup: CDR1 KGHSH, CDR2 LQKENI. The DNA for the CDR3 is TGTGCCAGCTCACCACGGGGGCAGAATCAGCCCCAGCATTTT. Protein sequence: CASSPRGQNQPQHF.

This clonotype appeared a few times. The CDR3 region is CASSLNTGMNTEAFF. Here the CDR3 DNA reads TGTGCCAGCAGTTTAAACACAGGGATGAACACTGAAGCTTTCTTT. The rearrangement uses TRBV12-3 or TRBV12-4 and TRBJ1-1; tentative D call: TRBD1 (6 bases). The CDR3 contains 15 residues. V was trimmed by 2 bases and J by 0 bases, leaving 10 bases between them.

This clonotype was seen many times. CDR3 in amino acids: CASSGQGIETQYF. In DNA form, the CDR3 reads TGTGCCAGCAGTGGACAGGGGATAGAGACCCAGTACTTC. This chain joins TRBV2 and TRBJ2-5, with 8 bases identical to TRBD1. After removal of 4 bases from V and 4 bases from J, the junction contained 2 bases not matched to a gene. This CDR3 has 13 residues. CDR1 and CDR2 from the germline V gene are SNHLY and FYNNEI.

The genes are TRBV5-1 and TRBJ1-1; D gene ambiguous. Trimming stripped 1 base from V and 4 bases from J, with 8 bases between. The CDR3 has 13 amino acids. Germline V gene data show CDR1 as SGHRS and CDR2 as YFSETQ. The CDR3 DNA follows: TGCGCCAGCAGCTTGTGGGAAGGCACTGAAGCTTTCTTT. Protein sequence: CASSLWEGTEAFF. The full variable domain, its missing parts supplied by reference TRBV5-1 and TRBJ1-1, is KAGVTQTPRYLIKTRGQQVTLSCSPISGHRSVSWYQQTPGQGLQFLFEYFSETQRNKGNFPGRFSGRQFSNSRSEMNVSTLELGDSALYLCASSLWEGTEAFFGQGTRLTVV.

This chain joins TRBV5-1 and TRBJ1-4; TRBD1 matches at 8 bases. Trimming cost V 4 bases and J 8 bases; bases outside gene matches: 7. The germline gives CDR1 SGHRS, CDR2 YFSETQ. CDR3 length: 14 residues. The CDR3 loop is CASSPGTGTEKLFF. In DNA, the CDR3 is TGCGCCAGCAGCCCGGGGACAGGTACCGAAAAACTGTTTTTT.

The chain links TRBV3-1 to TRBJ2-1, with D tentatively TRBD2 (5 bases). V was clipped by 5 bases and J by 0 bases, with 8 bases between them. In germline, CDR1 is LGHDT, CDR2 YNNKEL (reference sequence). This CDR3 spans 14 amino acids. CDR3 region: CASSDEGSYNEQFF. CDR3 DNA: TGTGCCAGCAGCGACGAGGGCTCCTACAATGAGCAGTTCTTC.

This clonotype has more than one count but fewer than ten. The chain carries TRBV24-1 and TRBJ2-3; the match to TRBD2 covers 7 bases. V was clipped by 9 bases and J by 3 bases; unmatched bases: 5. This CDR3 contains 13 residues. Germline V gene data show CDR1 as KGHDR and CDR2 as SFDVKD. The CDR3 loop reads CATGAGATDTQYF. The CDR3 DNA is TGTGCCACCGGCGCGGGAGCAACAGATACGCAGTATTTT.

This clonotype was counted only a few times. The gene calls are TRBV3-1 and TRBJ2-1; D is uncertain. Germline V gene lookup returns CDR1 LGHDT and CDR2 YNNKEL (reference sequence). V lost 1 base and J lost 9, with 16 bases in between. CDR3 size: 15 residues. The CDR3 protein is CASSQGLEEISEQFF. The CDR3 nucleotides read TGTGCCAGCAGCCAAGGGCTAGAAGAGATCAGTGAGCAGTTCTTC.

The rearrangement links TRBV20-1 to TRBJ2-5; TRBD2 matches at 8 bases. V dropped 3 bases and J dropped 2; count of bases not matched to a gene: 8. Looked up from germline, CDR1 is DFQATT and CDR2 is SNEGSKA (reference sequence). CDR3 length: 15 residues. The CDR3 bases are TGCAGTGCTAGGCCCGTTAGCGGGATACAAGAGACCCAGTACTTC. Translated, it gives CSARPVSGIQETQYF.

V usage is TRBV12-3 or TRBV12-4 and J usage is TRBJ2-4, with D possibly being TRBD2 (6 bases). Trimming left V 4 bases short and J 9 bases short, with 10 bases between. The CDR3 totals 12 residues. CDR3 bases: TGTGCCAGCAGTTCCCGCGGGGTCATTCAGTACTTC. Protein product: CASSSRGVIQYF.

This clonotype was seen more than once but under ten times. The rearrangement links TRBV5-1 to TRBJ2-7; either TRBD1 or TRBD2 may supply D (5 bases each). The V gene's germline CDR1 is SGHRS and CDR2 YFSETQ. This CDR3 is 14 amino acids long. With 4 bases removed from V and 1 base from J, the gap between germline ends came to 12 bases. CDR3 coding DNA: TGCGCCAGCAGCAGGGACCTGGAGTCCTACGAGCAGTACTTC. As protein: CASSRDLESYEQYF.

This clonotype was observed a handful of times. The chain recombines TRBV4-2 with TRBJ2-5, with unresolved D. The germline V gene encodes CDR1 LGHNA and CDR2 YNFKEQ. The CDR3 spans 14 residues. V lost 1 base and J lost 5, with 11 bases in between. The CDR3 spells CASSQGVGRETQYF. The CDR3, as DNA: TGTGCCAGCAGCCAAGGGGTGGGCCGGGAGACCCAGTACTTC.

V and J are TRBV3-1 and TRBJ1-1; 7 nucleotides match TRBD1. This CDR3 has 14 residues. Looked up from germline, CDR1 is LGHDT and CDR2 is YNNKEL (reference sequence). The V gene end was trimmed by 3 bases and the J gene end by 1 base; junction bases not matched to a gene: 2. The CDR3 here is CASSHRDRNTEAFF. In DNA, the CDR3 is TGTGCCAGCAGCCATAGGGACAGGAACACTGAAGCTTTCTTT.

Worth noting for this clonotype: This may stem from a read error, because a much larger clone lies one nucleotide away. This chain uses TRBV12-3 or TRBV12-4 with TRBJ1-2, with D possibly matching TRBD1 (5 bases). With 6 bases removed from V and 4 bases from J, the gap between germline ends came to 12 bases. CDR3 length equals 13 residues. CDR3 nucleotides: TGTGCCAGCAGAATAGGGACCTCCTATGGCTACACCTTC. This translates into CASRIGTSYGYTF.

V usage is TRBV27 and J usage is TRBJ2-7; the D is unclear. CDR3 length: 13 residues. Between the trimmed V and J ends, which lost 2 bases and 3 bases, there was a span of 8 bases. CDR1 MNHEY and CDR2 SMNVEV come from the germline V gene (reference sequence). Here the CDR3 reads CASSLRPNYEQYF. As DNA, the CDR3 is TGTGCCAGCAGTTTAAGGCCTAACTACGAGCAGTACTTC.